This TCR beta chain stems from a study of T cells in tuberculosis. Study overall: In South Africa, adults with active tuberculosis were compared with IGRA-negative and latently infected IGRA-positive adolescents.

Tuberculin skin test and IGRA determined adolescents' latent tuberculosis status at entry. The protocol was immunoSEQ multiplex PCR, while the TCRdb copy is restricted to in-frame clones and leaves out a portion. The sample consists of some 47,000 clones, 90% to 95% of them appearing once. Study-level findings and limits: Active tuberculosis patients had shorter CDR3-alpha; the beta difference was nonsignificant. Cases with active tuberculosis were adults, while controls were adolescents.

Note on this clone: Its antigen is currently unknown.

There are 18 residues in the CDR3. The TCR was taken from a donor under 30 with latent tuberculosis or without tuberculosis infection. Material: PBMCs. This sequence joins TRBV12-2 and TRBJ2-1; TRBD2, the D gene given by the table, was not confirmed from the DNA. TRBV12-2 is a pseudogene. In DNA, the CDR3 is TGTGCAAGTCGCTTGCGCACTGTCTCTAGCGGGATGTACAATGAGCAGTTCTTC. Its translation is CASRLRTVSSGMYNEQFF.